These 27 T cell receptor beta chains originate from one sample sequenced in a study of blood T cell repertoires in COVID-19. The table came from immunoSEQ multiplex PCR; TCRdb's copy has only in-frame clones and leaves some out. The sample has some 180,000 clones; roughly 91% are singletons. Sequencing was done on a sample of peripheral blood. The source of these receptors is a middle-aged man with active or convalescent COVID-19.

In its sample, this clone was seen once. J is TRBJ2-7 and V is TRBV13, with 8 positions matching TRBD1. This CDR3 has 13 amino acids. The trim removed 3 bases at V and 6 bases at J, leaving 4 bases unmatched. Germline V gives CDR1 PRHDT, CDR2 FYEKMQ (reference sequence). The CDR3 loop is CASSFGQGAEQYF. CDR3 bases: TGTGCCAGCAGCTTCGGACAGGGTGCCGAGCAGTACTTC.

The chain combines TRBV3-1 (or the pseudogene TRBV3-2) with TRBJ1-2; TRBD1 agrees at 8 bases. The V and J ends lost 4 bases and 7 bases, in that order; junction bases with no gene match: 8. CDR3 length equals 14 residues. Germline V lookup: CDR1 LGHDT, CDR2 YNNKEL (reference sequence). The CDR3 protein is CASSRPTGGVGYTF. CDR3 sequence (DNA): TGTGCCAGCAGCCGCCCTACAGGGGGTGTTGGCTACACCTTC.

The chain recombines TRBV28 with TRBJ2-7, with 7 bases that match TRBD1. Germline V gene data show CDR1 as MDHEN and CDR2 as SYDVKM. Unmatched junction bases numbered 17, after V lost 6 bases and J lost 6 bases. CDR3 length equals 16 residues. CDR3 residues: CASSFPRQGIRREQYF. The CDR3 DNA is TGTGCCAGCAGCTTTCCCCGACAGGGAATTCGGCGCGAGCAGTACTTC.

This chain links TRBV20-1 with TRBJ2-7; 8 bases align to TRBD1. The ends lost 3 bases at V and 0 bases at J; junction bases unmatched: 4. The CDR3 length is 14 residues. Germline values: CDR1 DFQATT, CDR2 SNEGSKA (reference sequence). CDR3 sequence: CSASSQGASYEQYF. As DNA, the CDR3 is TGCAGTGCTAGTTCCCAGGGGGCCTCCTACGAGCAGTACTTC.

The genes are TRBV2 and TRBJ2-1, with D maybe TRBD1 (5 bases). This CDR3 comprises 14 residues. Germline V gene data show CDR1 as SNHLY and CDR2 as FYNNEI. The V end was cut by 9 bases, the J end by 0 bases, with 12 bases between. CDR3 in amino acids: CASTPQGSYNEQFF. The CDR3 DNA follows: TGTGCCAGTACTCCCCAGGGCTCCTACAATGAGCAGTTCTTC.

The V call is TRBV7-2, the J call TRBJ1-6; tentatively, D is TRBD1 (6 bases). Per germline, CDR1 SGHTA and CDR2 FQGNSA. The CDR3 contains 14 residues. Trimming took off 2 bases at V and 7 bases at J, with 9 bases between the two ends. Here the CDR3 reads CASSLQRGNSPLHF. The CDR3 DNA sequence: TGTGCCAGCAGCTTACAGAGGGGGAATTCACCCCTCCACTTT.

The chain recombines TRBV7-2 with TRBJ2-7; possibly TRBD2 for D (5 bases). V was cut by 1 base and J by 6 bases, with 10 bases left in between. The germline CDR1 and CDR2 sequences are SGHTA and FQGNSA. The CDR3 length is 13 residues. CDR3: CASSLGTFSEQYF. CDR3 nucleotides: TGTGCCAGCAGCTTAGGGACTTTCTCCGAGCAGTACTTC. Full variable domain (remainder filled in from reference TRBV7-2 and TRBJ2-7): GAGVSQSPSNKVTEKGKDVELRCDPISGHTALYWYRQSLGQGLEFLIYFQGNSAPDKSGLPSDRFSAERTGGSVSTLTIQRTQQEDSAVYLCASSLGTFSEQYFGPGTRLTVT.

The chain recombines TRBV6-6 with TRBJ2-6; TRBD1 matches at 9 bases. CDR3 length equals 18 residues. V shed 5 bases and J 1 base; nucleotides not matched to a gene: 9. Germline V gene data show CDR1 as MNHNY and CDR2 as SVGAGI (reference sequence). CDR3 in DNA: TGTGCCAGCAGTCCGAGGACAGGGGCGCGTTCTGGGGCCAACGTCCTGACTTTC. It codes for CASSPRTGARSGANVLTF.

The CDR3 protein is CASSLEASGWDTQYF. The CDR3 region has the DNA TGTGCCAGCAGCTTAGAGGCTAGCGGGTGGGATACGCAGTATTTT. This rearrangement joins TRBV7-2 to TRBJ2-3; TRBD2 matches at 8 bases. The CDR3 contains 15 residues. Germline V gene data show CDR1 as SGHTA and CDR2 as FQGNSA. V lost 1 base to trimming and J lost 6 bases; unmatched junction nucleotides: 6.

The chain uses TRBV7-2 and TRBJ2-3; D unresolved. CDR1 and CDR2 (germline): SGHTA, FQGNSA. V lost 5 bases to trimming and J lost 7 bases, with 7 bases between them. CDR3 size: 11 residues. The chain's CDR3 is CASSPANTQYF. The CDR3 bases are TGTGCCAGCAGCCCTGCGAATACGCAGTATTTT.

The chain uses TRBV6-1 and TRBJ1-5; TRBD1 might be the D (6 bases). The CDR3 is 19 residues long. The V end was cut by 1 base, the J end by 0 bases, with 19 bases between. Germline CDR1 MNHNS, CDR2 SASEGT. The CDR3 protein is CASSEVAGVVSLSNQPQHF. Written as DNA, the CDR3 is TGTGCCAGCAGTGAAGTGGCAGGGGTTGTATCACTTAGCAATCAGCCCCAGCATTTT.

The CDR3, as DNA: TGTGCCACCAGTGATGGGGACAGGGGGCTCTACAATGAGCAGTTCTTC. Its protein product is CATSDGDRGLYNEQFF. The chain uses TRBV24-1 and TRBJ2-1; 12 nucleotides agree with TRBD1. Germline-derived CDR1 and CDR2 are KGHDR and SFDVKD. The V gene end was trimmed by 3 bases and the J gene end by 3 bases; junction bases not matched to a gene: 2. This CDR3 region has 16 residues.

On this clone itself: The same CDR3 also results from other DNA sequences found in this sample. This chain uses TRBV2 with TRBJ1-1; weak D call: TRBD1 (6 bases). The CDR3 is 14 amino acids. Germline V lookup: CDR1 SNHLY, CDR2 FYNNEI. The ends were cut back, 6 bases at V and 0 bases at J, with 11 bases in the middle. CDR3 residues: CASRPGQMNTEAFF. DNA of the CDR3: TGTGCCAGCAGGCCGGGACAAATGAACACTGAAGCTTTCTTT.

The chain joins TRBV28 to TRBJ2-7; D gene uncertain. The CDR3 runs 11 residues. The germline V gene has CDR1 MDHEN and CDR2 SYDVKM. Deletions cut 5 bases from V and 2 bases from J, with 4 bases between. CDR3 amino acids: CASSTPYEQYF. The CDR3 DNA reads TGTGCCAGCAGTACTCCCTACGAGCAGTACTTC.

This chain joins TRBV19 and TRBJ1-1; D gene uncertain. Germline V CDR1 and CDR2: LNHDA, SQIVND (reference sequence). The CDR3 length is 16 residues. Trimming removed 5 bases at V and 0 bases at J, with 16 bases between. The CDR3 DNA sequence: TGTGCCAGTAGTTCACAGATCTTTTCGATGAACACTGAAGCTTTCTTT. Its protein is CASSSQIFSMNTEAFF.

The chain couples TRBV19 to TRBJ2-1, with TRBD2 matching 14 bases. The CDR3 is made up of 18 amino acids. CDR1 LNHDA and CDR2 SQIVND come from the germline V gene (reference sequence). J gave up 5 bases and V 1 base, and 7 bases lay outside the gene matches. The CDR3 spells CASSIGLAGGYHHNEQFF. The CDR3 DNA is TGTGCCAGTAGTATAGGACTAGCGGGAGGGTATCACCACAATGAGCAGTTCTTC.

The rearrangement links TRBV29-1 to TRBJ1-2; 8 bases map to TRBD1. The CDR3 consists of 18 residues. The ends lost 7 bases at V and 4 bases at J; junction bases unmatched: 23. The germline gives CDR1 SQVTM, CDR2 ANQGSEA. The CDR3 DNA sequence: TGCAGCGCCAAAGGTCGAGTAGGGGACAGGCTCTCAATCTATGGCTACACCTTC. Translation: CSAKGRVGDRLSIYGYTF.

This chain uses TRBV21-1 with TRBJ1-5; the table's D call TRBD1 went unverified against the DNA. TRBV21-1 has pseudogene status. This CDR3 has 19 residues. The DNA of the CDR3 is TGTGCCAGCAGCAAACTGGGGGGTCGGGACAGATATAGCAATCAGCCCCAGCATTTT. This encodes CASSKLGGRDRYSNQPQHF.

The chain uses TRBV13 and TRBJ1-2, with 9 bases matching TRBD1. The CDR3 sequence is 14 residues long. In germline, CDR1 is PRHDT, CDR2 FYEKMQ (reference sequence). Trimming took 6 bases from V and 6 from J; bases not matched to a gene: 8. The CDR3 nucleotides read TGTGCCAGCAGTACGTGGACAGGGGAAGATGGCTACACCTTC. Translating gives CASSTWTGEDGYTF.

The rearrangement uses TRBV29-1 and TRBJ2-1; 9 nucleotides align to TRBD2. The CDR3 loop spans 15 amino acids. Germline lookup yields CDR1 SQVTM and CDR2 ANQGSEA. Trimming cost V 4 bases and J 2 bases; bases outside gene matches: 6. In DNA form, the CDR3 reads TGCAGCGTTGGTTCGTCTAGCGGGACCTACAATGAGCAGTTCTTC. It codes for CSVGSSSGTYNEQFF.

J is TRBJ1-1 and V is TRBV10-3; TRBD1 aligns across 9 bases. The CDR3 loop spans 14 amino acids. The V segment lost 6 bases and the J segment 4 bases; nucleotides outside the gene matches: 6. Per the germline V gene, CDR1 is ENHRY and CDR2 is SYGVKD. This CDR3 is CAISLDRGSTEAFF. The CDR3 DNA reads TGTGCCATCAGCCTGGACAGGGGCAGCACTGAAGCTTTCTTT.

Comment on this clone: Other DNA sequences in the same sample also yield this CDR3. This chain links TRBV28 with TRBJ1-1; the D gene is possibly TRBD1 (6 bases). Germline V CDR1 and CDR2: MDHEN, SYDVKM. The V and J ends lost 5 bases and 4 bases respectively, with 8 bases between them. The CDR3 runs 12 residues. CDR3 in amino acids: CASSLRGTEAFF. The CDR3 nucleotides are TGTGCCAGCAGTCTCAGGGGCACTGAAGCTTTCTTT.

V usage is TRBV19 and J usage is TRBJ2-2; possible D gene TRBD2, 6 bases. V was cut by 2 bases and J by 0 bases, with 10 bases left in between. The CDR3 contains 16 residues. Germline V gene sequence: CDR1 LNHDA, CDR2 SQIVND (reference sequence). The chain's CDR3 is CASSIRGTPNTGELFF. CDR3 bases: TGTGCCAGTAGTATACGCGGGACCCCGAACACCGGGGAGCTGTTTTTT.

This chain joins TRBV6-1 and TRBJ1-4; a possible D gene is TRBD1 (6 bases). The CDR3 is made up of 14 amino acids. The V gene lost 3 bases and the J gene lost 10 bases, with 15 bases spanning the gap. The V gene's germline CDR1 is MNHNS and CDR2 SASEGT. The chain's CDR3 is CASSDGQGSRKLFF. CDR3 in DNA: TGTGCCAGCAGTGATGGGCAGGGGAGTAGAAAACTGTTTTTT.

The J gene is TRBJ1-1, the V gene TRBV5-6; TRBD1 might be the D (5 bases). The length of the CDR3 is 14 residues. Trimming stripped 0 bases from V and 2 bases from J, with 8 bases between. CDR1 is SGHDT, CDR2 YYEEEE, per germline. As DNA, the CDR3 is TGTGCCAGCAGCTTGGAAGGGGATAACACTGAAGCTTTCTTT. This sequence encodes CASSLEGDNTEAFF.

The rearrangement links TRBV28 to TRBJ1-2, with TRBD1 matching over 7 bases. Per the germline V gene, CDR1 is MDHEN and CDR2 is SYDVKM. The CDR3 runs 13 residues. With V trimmed by 10 bases and J by 3 bases, 8 bases remained unmatched. CDR3 nucleotides: TGTGCCATCCGGGACAGCCTACACTATGGCTACACCTTC. Translating gives CAIRDSLHYGYTF.

This clone was seen a single time. This chain links TRBV4-3 with TRBJ1-5; TRBD1 agrees at 9 bases. Germline V lookup: CDR1 LGHNA, CDR2 YSLEER. CDR3 length equals 16 residues. With V trimmed by 1 base and J by 6 bases, 7 bases remained unmatched. The CDR3 DNA sequence: TGCGCCAGCAGCCAAGGGACGGGACAGGGCTTTCAGCCCCAGCATTTT. It encodes CASSQGTGQGFQPQHF.